One sample yielded the 26 T cell receptor beta chains listed below, sequenced in a study of early T cells in non-severe SARS-CoV-2 infection. TCRdb re-called the 5' RACE reads through MiXCR, storing one row per CDR3 protein. This repertoire shows tens of thousands of distinct CDR3 sequences, around 15% found once; its top ten account for roughly 7%. The sample taken for sequencing was whole blood. The receptors here all came from an adult who was a healthcare worker with PCR-confirmed SARS-CoV-2 infection or an uninfected control (not recorded which).

This clonotype appeared many times. The chain links TRBV2 to TRBJ2-1; a possible D gene is TRBD1 (5 bases). Germline V gene lookup returns CDR1 SNHLY and CDR2 FYNNEI. CDR3 length: 12 amino acids. The V end lost 6 bases, the J end lost 8 bases, and 11 bases lay between the germline ends. CDR3 residues: CASSSFRDEQFF. CDR3 nucleotide sequence: TGTGCCAGCAGCTCCTTCAGGGATGAGCAGTTCTTC.

This clonotype has a handful of counts. The chain uses TRBV19 and TRBJ1-5; D gene unclear. Germline V lookup: CDR1 LNHDA, CDR2 SQIVND (reference sequence). V was pared by 1 base and J by 3 bases, with 10 bases between. The CDR3 runs 15 residues. The CDR3 DNA sequence: TGTGCCAGTAGTATAGGGCACGGAGCCAATCAGCCCCAGCATTTT. Translating it yields CASSIGHGANQPQHF.

The sample holds a few counts of this clonotype. The chain is built from TRBV13 and TRBJ2-1; D remains unclear. Trimming took 5 bases from V and 7 from J, leaving 15 bases between them. Germline V gene sequence: CDR1 PRHDT, CDR2 FYEKMQ (reference sequence). The CDR3 is made up of 14 amino acids. The CDR3 loop reads CASSPGIPPNEQFF. The CDR3 nucleotides read TGTGCCAGCAGCCCAGGTATCCCCCCGAATGAGCAGTTCTTC.

This clonotype was recorded a few times. V usage is TRBV28 and J usage is TRBJ1-1, with D tentatively TRBD1 (5 bases). The V end lost 10 bases, the J end lost 6 bases, and 21 bases lay between the germline ends. The CDR3 is made up of 14 amino acids. CDR1 MDHEN and CDR2 SYDVKM come from the germline V gene. CDR3 DNA sequence: TGTGCCACCCTCCTCCCCGGGGGGTGGTCTGAAGCTTTCTTT. Residues: CATLLPGGWSEAFF.

This clonotype was counted a few times. The chain carries TRBV5-1 and TRBJ1-2; D gene unclear. CDR1 SGHRS and CDR2 YFSETQ come from the germline V gene. CDR3 length: 11 amino acids. V lost 7 bases to trimming and J lost 5 bases, with 9 bases between them. The CDR3 here is CASSRGYGYTF. CDR3 bases: TGCGCCAGCTCGAGAGGGTATGGCTACACCTTC.

The chain employs TRBV5-1 and TRBJ2-1; perhaps D is TRBD1 or TRBD2 (6 bases each). Looked up from germline, CDR1 is SGHRS and CDR2 is YFSETQ. V lost 4 bases, J lost 6 bases, and 11 bases lay in between. This CDR3 has 13 residues. The CDR3 reads CASSREGGNEQFF. For the CDR3, the DNA is TGCGCCAGCAGCCGCGAGGGGGGCAATGAGCAGTTCTTC.

The chain combines TRBV6-6 with TRBJ2-7; D tentatively fits TRBD1 or TRBD2 (5 bases each). V lost 4 bases to trimming and J lost 1 base, with 11 bases between them. CDR3 length: 14 residues. The germline gives CDR1 MNHNY, CDR2 SVGAGI (reference sequence). In nucleotides, the CDR3 is TGTGCCAGCAGTTCCCGGGACCGATCCTACGAGCAGTACTTC. Translation: CASSSRDRSYEQYF.

The CDR3 is CASSLEYRSSGNTIYF. The CDR3 DNA reads TGTGCCAGCAGCTTAGAATACAGGTCCTCTGGAAACACCATATATTTT. V gene TRBV7-9 combines with J gene TRBJ1-3; a weak D match, TRBD1 (5 bases). Trimming pared 1 base from V and 0 bases from J, leaving 10 bases between. This CDR3 is 16 amino acids long. CDR1 and CDR2 from the germline V gene are SEHNR and FQNEAQ (reference sequence).

V is TRBV12-3 or TRBV12-4 and J is TRBJ2-1; 9 bases are shared with TRBD2. V was clipped by 3 bases and J by 7 bases; unmatched bases: 7. The CDR3 loop spans 15 amino acids. CDR3 bases: TGTGCCAGCAGTTTGCGCTCTAGCGGGATTAATGAGCAGTTCTTC. This gives the protein CASSLRSSGINEQFF.

The chain links TRBV5-1 to TRBJ1-1; D perhaps matches TRBD1 (6 bases). This CDR3 has 15 residues. CDR1 SGHRS and CDR2 YFSETQ come from the germline V gene. V gave up 3 bases and J gave up 1 base, with 13 bases separating them. CDR3 residues: CASSSYRERNTEAFF. For the CDR3, the DNA is TGCGCCAGCAGCTCCTACAGGGAAAGGAACACTGAAGCTTTCTTT.

This clonotype was found a few times. The J gene is TRBJ2-6, the V gene TRBV7-9; D gene ambiguous. V dropped 6 bases and J dropped 0 bases, with 6 bases sitting between them. CDR1 is SEHNR, CDR2 FQNEAQ, per germline (reference sequence). CDR3 size: 14 residues. The CDR3 DNA is TGTGCCAGCAGAGCAGTCTCTGGGGCCAACGTCCTGACTTTC. This encodes CASRAVSGANVLTF.

As regards this clonotype: The junction and the germline gene differ at one end; a read error may be behind it. The chain combines TRBV5-1 with TRBJ2-2; 9 nucleotides align to TRBD1. The V gene's germline CDR1 is SGHRS and CDR2 YFSETQ. This CDR3 is 17 amino acids long. The CDR3 nucleotides read TGCGCCACCAGCCGGACAGGGGCTATTACGAACACCGGGGAGCTGTTTTTT. Translating gives CATSRTGAITNTGELFF.

The chain employs TRBV2 and TRBJ2-5; tentatively, D is TRBD2 (6 bases). This CDR3 is 14 amino acids long. Germline lookup yields CDR1 SNHLY and CDR2 FYNNEI. Between the trimmed V and J ends, which lost 6 bases and 9 bases, there was a span of 20 bases. Here the CDR3 reads CASSLGNLGGAQYF. The DNA of the CDR3 is TGTGCCAGCAGCTTGGGCAACCTCGGAGGGGCCCAGTACTTC.

The genes are TRBV12-3 or TRBV12-4 and TRBJ2-2; D might be TRBD2 (6 bases). The V end lost 3 bases, the J end lost 6 bases, and 14 bases lay between the germline ends. CDR3 size: 15 residues. The CDR3 reads CASSFSLRGSGELFF. As DNA, the CDR3 is TGTGCCAGCAGTTTTAGCCTTCGGGGGTCCGGGGAGCTGTTTTTT.

The chain is built from TRBV6-6 and TRBJ2-1; 7 nucleotides match TRBD2. The CDR3 length is 15 residues. V shed 4 bases, J shed 7 bases, and the junction held 10 bases outside the gene matches. The V gene's germline CDR1 is MNHNY and CDR2 SVGAGI (reference sequence). CDR3 DNA sequence: TGTGCCAGCAGTTCCGCCGGGCGGGGGAGAAATGAGCAGTTCTTC. This gives the protein CASSSAGRGRNEQFF.

The chain carries TRBV6-5 and TRBJ2-7; 10 nucleotides agree with TRBD2. Germline V gene data show CDR1 as MNHEY and CDR2 as SVGAGI. V lost 5 bases, J lost 2 bases, and 6 bases stayed unmatched. The CDR3 runs 15 residues. The CDR3 loop reads CASSPAGGLPYEQYF. The DNA of the CDR3 is TGTGCCAGCAGTCCAGCGGGAGGGCTTCCCTACGAGCAGTACTTC.

This clonotype is categorized as medium-sized. One junction end disagrees with the germline gene, perhaps due to a read error. The V and J genes are TRBV7-3 and TRBJ1-1; 7 positions match TRBD1. CDR1 and CDR2 from the germline V gene are SGHTA and FQGTGA. This CDR3 spans 14 amino acids. The CDR3 sequence: CASSLTPGTDNPMF. The CDR3 coding sequence is TGTGCCAGCAGCTTAACGCCCGGGACAGACAACCCAATGTTT.

This clonotype was picked up a small number of times. The rearrangement uses TRBV29-1 and TRBJ1-1, with unresolved D. CDR1 SQVTM and CDR2 ANQGSEA come from the germline V gene. The CDR3 is 11 amino acids. The DNA for the CDR3 is TGCAGTACAGTTTTTACCACTGAAGCTTTCTTT. This translates into CSTVFTTEAFF.

This clonotype was detected ten times or more. The rearrangement uses TRBV12-3 or TRBV12-4 and TRBJ2-7, with TRBD1 as a possible D gene (6 bases). The V end was cut by 8 bases, the J end by 2 bases, with 16 bases between. The CDR3 is 14 residues long. The CDR3 reads CASGKGTPTYEQYF. The CDR3 coding sequence is TGTGCCAGCGGAAAAGGGACACCCACCTACGAGCAGTACTTC.

A few counts support this clonotype. The chain carries TRBV5-4 and TRBJ2-3, with no clear D. The V gene lost 7 bases and the J gene lost 1 base, with 25 bases spanning the gap. CDR1 is SGHNT, CDR2 YYREEE, per germline (reference sequence). This CDR3 has 18 amino acids. Here the CDR3 reads CASPGNEADHFGTDTQYF. The CDR3 nucleotides read TGTGCCAGCCCAGGAAACGAGGCAGACCACTTCGGCACAGATACGCAGTATTTT.

The CDR3: CASSEWTGPNTEAFF. CDR3 DNA sequence: TGTGCCAGCAGTGAATGGACAGGGCCGAACACTGAAGCTTTCTTT. The rearrangement joins TRBV25-1 to TRBJ1-1; 8 bases line up with TRBD1. CDR1 is MGHDK and CDR2 is SYGVNS in the germline V gene. The V segment lost 1 base and the J segment 1 base; nucleotides outside the gene matches: 2. The CDR3 sequence is 15 residues long.

The chain employs TRBV12-3 or TRBV12-4 and TRBJ2-7, with 9 bases lining up with TRBD2. The junction had 6 bases not matched to a gene; V was cut back by 7 bases and J by 2 bases. CDR3 length: 14 residues. CDR3 DNA sequence: TGTGCCAGCACGGATGCTAGCGGGACCTACGAGCAGTACTTC. Its translation: CASTDASGTYEQYF.

The chain recombines TRBV11-2 with TRBJ2-5; D may be TRBD1 (5 bases). Between the trimmed V and J ends, which lost 4 bases and 1 base, there was a span of 10 bases. CDR3 length equals 14 residues. Germline CDR1 SGHAT, CDR2 FQNNGV. The CDR3 DNA reads TGTGCCAGCAGCTCCTGGACACTCCAAGAGACCCAGTACTTC. It specifies CASSSWTLQETQYF.

This sequence joins TRBV2 and TRBJ2-3, with D hard to call. Germline V gene lookup returns CDR1 SNHLY and CDR2 FYNNEI. This CDR3 is built from 14 residues. Trimming pared 5 bases from V and 2 bases from J, leaving 11 bases between. Here the CDR3 reads CASSPDAFTDTQYF. Written as DNA, the CDR3 is TGTGCCAGCAGTCCGGACGCTTTCACAGATACGCAGTATTTT.

This clonotype was seen a handful of times. The CDR3 reads CASSLAGPGREQYF. DNA for the CDR3: TGTGCCAGCAGCTTAGCCGGGCCGGGACGCGAGCAGTACTTC. This chain links TRBV7-9 with TRBJ2-7; D may match TRBD1 or TRBD2 (5 bases each). The CDR3 consists of 14 residues. Looked up from germline, CDR1 is SEHNR and CDR2 is FQNEAQ (reference sequence). V shed 0 bases and J shed 6 bases, with 12 bases lying between them.

This clonotype showed up many times. The gene calls are TRBV3-1 and TRBJ2-1; possible D gene TRBD1, 5 bases. Trimming shortened V by 0 bases and J by 7 bases, and 10 bases separated the two germline ends. This CDR3 region has 14 residues. CDR1 LGHDT and CDR2 YNNKEL come from the germline V gene (reference sequence). The CDR3 loop reads CASSQDRQHNEQFF. The DNA of the CDR3 is TGTGCCAGCAGCCAAGATCGACAGCATAATGAGCAGTTCTTC.